Sequencing of this TCR beta chain was carried out in a study of T cells in women clearing cervical HPV infection. On this clone: Sequencing ends 3 residues short of the CDR3 end; the germline J gene provides the rest.

This CDR3 contains 13 residues. Per the germline V gene, CDR1 is MNHNS and CDR2 is SASEGT. Sequenced by immunoSEQ multiplex PCR; TCRdb stores in-frame clones only, minus some. This repertoire includes about 23,000 clones. The TCR was taken from a woman aged 18 to 75 with a cervical HPV16 infection that either progressed to CIN3+ or cleared (not recorded which). The sample comprised blood buffy coat. The chain recombines TRBV6-1 with TRBJ1-2; weak D call: TRBD1 (5 bases). CDR3 residues: CASSERGGNIYTF. The sequenced part of the CDR3 DNA is TGTGCCAGCAGTGAAAGGGGAGGGAACATC.